This TCR beta chain was sequenced during a study of T cell responses to AZD1222 COVID-19 vaccine. This clone came up once. Its antigen is currently unknown. Assay: immunoSEQ multiplex PCR; the TCRdb copy retains only in-frame clones and omits some. The sample records 95,000 to 110,000 clones, approximately 89% being singletons. Germline CDR1 reads MNHEY; CDR2 reads SMNVEV (reference sequence). The CDR3 contains 11 residues. V was trimmed by 11 bases and J by 4 bases, leaving 12 bases between them. Regarding the study as a whole: Epitopes outside B.1.351 and B.1.1.7 mutated regions reportedly drew nearly half of spike TCRs. Donor demographics were predominantly white British with a female majority; clonal diversity may be underestimated. Just a handful of AZD1222 recipients were seropositive at baseline.

The starting material was peripheral blood, obtained on day 0 of AZD1222 vaccination. This TCR derives from an adult in good health. The chain has TRBV27 and TRBJ2-7; D possibly corresponds to TRBD1 (5 bases). Written as DNA, the CDR3 is TGTGCCTCTATGGGGCGATACGAGCAGTACTTC. Its translation: CASMGRYEQYF.